This TCR beta chain was recovered during a study of blood T cells in healthy people across ages. Study outcomes and limitations: Aged donors had fewer naive CD4+ cells and lower diversity than long-lived donors. With age, beta diversity per million T cells declined roughly linearly, significantly by 30 to 50.

A sample-barcoded 5' primer and a J-beta primer mix were used in a second PCR of roughly 7 to 11 cycles. A single record per CDR3 protein comes from TCRdb applying MiXCR to the 5' RACE reads. The table has more than 650,000 distinct CDR3 sequences, 50% to 65% seen once. With respect to this clonotype: The antigen remains unidentified.

CDR1 is SGHTA, CDR2 FQGNSA, per germline. The CDR3 is 15 residues long. J was trimmed by 6 bases and V by 4 bases; bases with no gene match: 8. The chain recombines TRBV7-2 with TRBJ2-4; 8 bases line up with TRBD1. Sequencing was done on a sample of blood. The clonotype originates from an older man in good health. In DNA form, the CDR3 reads TGTGCCAGCAGCTCCCGCGACAGGGGTCTAAACATTCAGTACTTC. This sequence encodes CASSSRDRGLNIQYF.